This T cell receptor beta chain derives from a study of neurological immune-mediated disorders. Findings of the study overall: TCR clonal expansion peaked in HTLV-1-associated myelopathy patients and was lowest in multiple sclerosis patients. Among expanded clones, no CDR3 amino acid sequences were shared across subjects, a pattern suggesting private repertoires in all groups.

There are 12 residues in the CDR3. V shed 1 base and J 14 bases; nucleotides not matched to a gene: 8. Per the germline V gene, CDR1 is DFQATT and CDR2 is SNEGSKA (reference sequence). Described time point: technical triplicate 1. 5'RACE with 10-nucleotide random UMIs generated the cDNA. In every sequencing run, more than 170 million TCR-beta sequences were generated from 15-18 subjects. Via MiXCR, TCRdb re-called the 5' RACE reads, giving one row per CDR3 protein. The sample yields roughly 25,000 distinct CDR3 sequences, roughly an eighth seen once. This clonotype was recorded at least ten times. Its antigen is not known.

Source material: CD4+ T cells from blood. The source of this sequence is a female donor with HTLV-1-associated myelopathy (HAM/TSP). V is TRBV20-1 and J is TRBJ2-1, with 7 bases identical to TRBD2. CDR3 bases: TGCAGTGCTAGAGTGCAAGCGGGACTTGAGTTCTTC. This codes for CSARVQAGLEFF.